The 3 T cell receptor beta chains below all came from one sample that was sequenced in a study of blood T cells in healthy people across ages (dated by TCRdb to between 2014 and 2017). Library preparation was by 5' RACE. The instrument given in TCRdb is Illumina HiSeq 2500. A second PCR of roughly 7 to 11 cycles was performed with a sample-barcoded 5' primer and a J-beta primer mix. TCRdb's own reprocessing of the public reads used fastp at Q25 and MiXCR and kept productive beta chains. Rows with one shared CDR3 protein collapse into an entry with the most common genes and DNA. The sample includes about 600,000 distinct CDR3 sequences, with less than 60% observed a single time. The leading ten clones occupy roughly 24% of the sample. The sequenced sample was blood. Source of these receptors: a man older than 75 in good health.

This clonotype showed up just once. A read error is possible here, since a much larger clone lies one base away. The CDR3 spells CASSSYQRLSTDTQYF. As DNA, the CDR3 is TGTGCCAGCAGTTCCTATCAGCGGCTTAGCACAGATACGCAGTATTTT. The chain carries TRBV6-5 and TRBJ2-3; tentative D call: TRBD2 (5 bases). CDR1 and CDR2 (germline): MNHEY, SVGAGI. CDR3 length: 16 amino acids. The V gene lost 4 bases and the J gene lost 0 bases, with 14 bases spanning the gap.

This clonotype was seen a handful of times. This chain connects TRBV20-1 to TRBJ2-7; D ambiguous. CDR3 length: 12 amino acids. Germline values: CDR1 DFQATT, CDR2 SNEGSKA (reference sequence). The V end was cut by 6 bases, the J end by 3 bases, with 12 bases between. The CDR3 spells CSAKGSYYEQYF. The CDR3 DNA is TGCAGTGCAAAGGGTAGTTACTACGAGCAGTACTTC.

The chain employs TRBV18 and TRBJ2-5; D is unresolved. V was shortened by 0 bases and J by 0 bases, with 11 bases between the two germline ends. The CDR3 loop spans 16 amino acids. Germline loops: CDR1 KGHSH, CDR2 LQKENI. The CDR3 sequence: CASSPPAQAYQETQYF. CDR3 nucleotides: TGTGCCAGCTCACCACCGGCTCAGGCGTACCAAGAGACCCAGTACTTC.